These 17 T cell receptor beta chains were all obtained from the same sample, sequenced in a study of blood T cells in healthy people across ages. A second PCR of 7 to 11 cycles used a sample-barcoded 5' primer and a J-beta primer mix. MiXCR, applied by TCRdb to the 5' RACE reads, yields one record per CDR3 protein. The profile shows 660,000 or so distinct CDR3 sequences, about 54% of them singletons. Source material: blood. The source of these receptors is a man in his 60s in good health.

The chain links TRBV10-1 to TRBJ2-1, with D tentatively TRBD1 (6 bases). This CDR3 contains 17 residues. CDR1 is WNHNN and CDR2 is SYGVQD in the germline V gene (reference sequence). V lost 0 bases, J lost 0 bases, and 12 bases lay in between. The DNA of the CDR3 is TGCGCCAGCAGTGAGTCGAGGCAGGGGAGCTCCTACAATGAGCAGTTCTTC. This translates into CASSESRQGSSYNEQFF.

The chain joins TRBV12-3 or TRBV12-4 to TRBJ1-2; D unclear. This CDR3 region has 13 residues. V dropped 7 bases and J dropped 8 bases, with 17 bases sitting between them. The CDR3 is CASTAGRVGGYTF. CDR3 nucleotide sequence: TGTGCCAGCACCGCCGGGAGGGTAGGCGGCTACACCTTC.

This clonotype was seen a few times. This sequence joins TRBV29-1 and TRBJ2-3; D is tentatively TRBD1 or TRBD2 (6 bases each). V gave up 6 bases and J gave up 0 bases, with 16 bases separating them. The germline V gene encodes CDR1 SQVTM and CDR2 ANQGSEA. The CDR3 loop spans 15 amino acids. CDR3 coding DNA: TGCAGCGTGGGGGGCGGGACCCCTAGCACAGATACGCAGTATTTT. Its translation: CSVGGGTPSTDTQYF.

The chain employs TRBV28 and TRBJ2-1; TRBD1 aligns across 8 bases. J gave up 5 bases and V 5 bases, and 8 bases lay outside the gene matches. The germline gives CDR1 MDHEN, CDR2 SYDVKM. CDR3 size: 15 residues. CDR3 loop: CASSDTGGIDNEQFF. The CDR3 DNA reads as TGTGCCAGCAGTGATACAGGGGGTATTGACAATGAGCAGTTCTTC.

The chain couples TRBV7-2 to TRBJ2-5; 8 bases align to TRBD2. This CDR3 contains 15 residues. V trimming: 0 bases; J trimming: 5 bases; junction bases outside the gene matches: 5. Germline loops: CDR1 SGHTA, CDR2 FQGNSA. CDR3 sequence reads: CASSLARGGPETQYF. The CDR3 region has the DNA TGTGCCAGCAGCTTAGCCCGGGGGGGCCCTGAGACCCAGTACTTC.

The V gene is TRBV6-2 or TRBV6-3, the J gene TRBJ2-4, with 9 bases lining up with TRBD2. The J call may be incorrect, as the DNA end agrees better with TRBJ2-7. The CDR3 is made up of 15 amino acids. Germline loops: CDR1 MNHEY, CDR2 SVGEGT. The CDR3 reads CASSRYSGGNYEQYF. The CDR3 DNA is TGTGCCAGCAGTCGCTATAGCGGGGGCAACTACGAGCAGTACTTC.

The V call is TRBV20-1, the J call TRBJ2-1; D might be TRBD2 (6 bases). Per the germline V gene, CDR1 is DFQATT and CDR2 is SNEGSKA (reference sequence). The length of the CDR3 is 15 residues. V was cut by 0 bases and J by 1 base, with 10 bases left in between. The CDR3 region has the DNA TGCAGTGCTAGAGAGATTGGACTATCCTACAATGAGCAGTTCTTC. Its protein product is CSAREIGLSYNEQFF.

The J gene is TRBJ1-2, the V gene TRBV6-5; D is perhaps TRBD1 (5 bases). The V gene's germline CDR1 is MNHEY and CDR2 SVGAGI. Trimming shortened V by 2 bases and J by 8 bases, and 9 bases separated the two germline ends. The CDR3 consists of 12 residues. The CDR3: CASSYEGHGYTF. CDR3 sequence (DNA): TGTGCCAGCAGTTACGAGGGGCACGGCTACACCTTC.

This clonotype was recorded only once. The V and J genes are TRBV10-3 and TRBJ1-1; D is unresolved. This CDR3 has 15 amino acids. V was clipped by 0 bases and J by 0 bases, with 8 bases between them. CDR1 and CDR2 from the germline V gene are ENHRY and SYGVKD. CDR3 in DNA: TGTGCCATCAGTGAGTCTGAGGTGATGAACACTGAAGCTTTCTTT. This codes for CAISESEVMNTEAFF.

The chain joins TRBV7-9 to TRBJ2-5; TRBD2 matches 12 bases. The DNA end lines up better with TRBJ2-7; the J call may be wrong. CDR3 length: 17 amino acids. In germline, CDR1 is SEHNR, CDR2 FQNEAQ (reference sequence). The CDR3 sequence is CASSNPRTSGGSYEQYF. The CDR3 nucleotides are TGTGCCAGCAGTAACCCTCGTACTAGCGGGGGGTCCTACGAGCAGTACTTC.

CDR3 sequence (DNA): TGTGCCAGCAGCTTATACGGGGGGCCTTACGAGCAGTACTTC. Protein: CASSLYGGPYEQYF. V gene TRBV11-2 combines with J gene TRBJ2-4, with TRBD2 as a possible D gene (7 bases). The DNA end favors TRBJ2-7, so the J call may be wrong. Germline CDR1 reads SGHAT; CDR2 reads FQNNGV. The CDR3 runs to 14 residues.

V is TRBV10-3 and J is TRBJ2-3; TRBD1 matches 10 bases. The ends lost 1 base at V and 4 bases at J; junction bases unmatched: 8. The V gene's germline CDR1 is ENHRY and CDR2 SYGVKD. The CDR3 runs to 17 residues. The CDR3 DNA reads TGTGCCATCAGTGAGTATAGGCGGACAGGGGGTCCAGATACGCAGTATTTT. Protein product: CAISEYRRTGGPDTQYF.

The chain employs TRBV7-2 and TRBJ2-1; 12 bases map to TRBD2. Losses at the gene ends were 2 bases for V and 10 bases for J; bases not matched to a gene: 0. Germline V gene sequence: CDR1 SGHTA, CDR2 FQGNSA. The CDR3 sequence is 13 residues long. The CDR3 reads CASSLTSGGEQFF. The CDR3, as DNA: TGTGCCAGCAGCTTAACTAGCGGGGGGGAGCAGTTCTTC.

The V call is TRBV12-3 or TRBV12-4, the J call TRBJ2-1; TRBD1 aligns across 7 bases. The end of the DNA is better explained by TRBJ2-7, so the J call may be wrong. This CDR3 has 15 amino acids. The CDR3 bases are TGTGCCAGCAGTACCCGGACAGGAGCCTACAATGAGCAGTACTTC. It codes for CASSTRTGAYNEQYF.

V and J are TRBV3-1 and TRBJ2-4, with 7 nucleotides matching TRBD1. The DNA end lines up better with TRBJ2-7; the J call may be wrong. CDR3 size: 14 residues. Germline V gene data show CDR1 as LGHDT and CDR2 as YNNKEL (reference sequence). The CDR3 protein is CASSRKDRVDEQYF. CDR3 bases: TGTGCCAGCAGCCGAAAAGACAGGGTCGACGAGCAGTACTTC.

The rearrangement uses TRBV25-1 and TRBJ1-4; D possibly corresponds to TRBD1 (5 bases). The CDR3 totals 16 residues. The germline V gene has CDR1 MGHDK and CDR2 SYGVNS. V lost 2 bases, J lost 0 bases, and 10 bases lay in between. Here the CDR3 reads CASSEAQGATNEKLFF. The CDR3, as DNA: TGTGCCAGCAGTGAAGCTCAGGGAGCAACTAATGAAAAACTGTTTTTT.

This chain uses TRBV10-2 with TRBJ2-4; 7 bases fit TRBD1. The DNA end lines up better with TRBJ2-5; the J call may be wrong. The CDR3 length is 13 residues. Per the germline V gene, CDR1 is WSHSY and CDR2 is SAAADI. The CDR3 region has the DNA TGCGCCAGCAGTGTCGGGACAGTAGAGACCCAGTACTTC. Residues: CASSVGTVETQYF.